The 25 T cell receptor beta chains below all came from one sample that was sequenced in a study of cytomegalovirus exposure and HLA in healthy donors. The PCR employed 60 Vbeta primers together with 13 Jbeta primers. TCRdb's copy holds only in-frame clones and misses some; the assay was immunoSEQ multiplex PCR. The sample records approximately 73,000 clones, roughly 60% being singletons. Input material: PBMCs. These receptors were obtained from a man aged 25-40 years in good health and CMV-seropositive.

The V call is TRBV19, the J call TRBJ1-1; weak D call: TRBD1 (6 bases). Trimming took off 1 base at V and 6 bases at J, with 12 bases between the two ends. The germline V gene has CDR1 LNHDA and CDR2 SQIVND (reference sequence). CDR3 length equals 14 residues. The CDR3 here is CASSIAAGAPEAFF. CDR3 coding DNA: TGTGCCAGTAGTATAGCGGCAGGGGCCCCTGAAGCTTTCTTT.

This chain connects TRBV9 to TRBJ2-3; D is perhaps TRBD1 (6 bases). The CDR3 is made up of 20 amino acids. V was shortened by 4 bases and J by 0 bases, with 27 bases between the two germline ends. CDR1 is SGDLS, CDR2 YYNGEE, per germline. As DNA, the CDR3 is TGTGCCAGCAGCAACGGTCCAGGGGACCCCTCCCCCCTCAGCACAGATACGCAGTATTTT. Translated, it gives CASSNGPGDPSPLSTDTQYF.

J is TRBJ1-1 and V is TRBV6-1, with no clear D. The V gene lost 2 bases and the J gene lost 1 base, with 8 bases spanning the gap. Germline V gives CDR1 MNHNS, CDR2 SASEGT. This CDR3 has 14 residues. CDR3 nucleotides: TGTGCCAGCAGTGAATTTGGCAGGAACACTGAAGCTTTCTTT. It codes for CASSEFGRNTEAFF.

V is TRBV6-1 and J is TRBJ2-5, with 7 bases matching TRBD1. In germline, CDR1 is MNHNS, CDR2 SASEGT. V was clipped by 5 bases and J by 5 bases; unmatched bases: 8. This CDR3 has 14 residues. The CDR3 loop reads CASSLQGRVETQYF. DNA for the CDR3: TGTGCCAGCAGTTTACAGGGGCGGGTTGAGACCCAGTACTTC.

A few counts support this clone. J is TRBJ2-1 and V is TRBV6-6; D is unresolved. Trimming removed 6 bases from V and 0 bases from J, with 6 bases in between. Per the germline V gene, CDR1 is MNHNY and CDR2 is SVGAGI (reference sequence). This CDR3 comprises 13 residues. The CDR3 protein is CASSPSSYNEQFF. The CDR3 DNA reads as TGTGCCAGCAGCCCGAGCTCCTACAATGAGCAGTTCTTC.

V is TRBV2 and J is TRBJ1-1; 7 bases fit TRBD1. The CDR3 has 14 residues. V lost 1 base to trimming and J lost 1 base; unmatched junction nucleotides: 0. CDR1 and CDR2 from the germline V gene are SNHLY and FYNNEI. This chain's CDR3 is CASSEGQGNTEAFF. In nucleotides, the CDR3 is TGTGCCAGCAGTGAAGGACAGGGGAACACTGAAGCTTTCTTT.

Only a few counts were recorded for this clone. V is TRBV11-2 and J is TRBJ2-7; D may be TRBD1 (5 bases). Germline V CDR1 and CDR2: SGHAT, FQNNGV. V shed 1 base and J shed 6 bases, with 7 bases lying between them. The CDR3 consists of 12 residues. CDR3 in DNA: TGTGCCAGCAGCTTAGTAGGGGTCGAGCAGTACTTC. Translated, it gives CASSLVGVEQYF.

The chain's CDR3 is CASRSQANYGYTF. As DNA, the CDR3 is TGCGCCAGCAGAAGTCAGGCGAACTATGGCTACACCTTC. The chain recombines TRBV5-1 with TRBJ1-2; D gene ambiguous. The V end was cut by 5 bases, the J end by 2 bases, with 10 bases between. This CDR3 spans 13 amino acids. Germline V gene data show CDR1 as SGHRS and CDR2 as YFSETQ.

CDR3 in DNA: TGCAGCGTTTCAGGGACTAGCGGGCAAGAGACCCAGTACTTC. This gives the protein CSVSGTSGQETQYF. The chain uses TRBV29-1 and TRBJ2-5; 12 nucleotides align to TRBD2. Germline CDR1 and CDR2: SQVTM and ANQGSEA. The CDR3 length is 14 residues. V was clipped by 5 bases and J by 2 bases; unmatched bases: 3.

A note on this clone: Relative to the germline gene, one junction end is altered; a read error may explain this. CDR3 sequence: CASSIDLEWSLDF. The DNA of the CDR3 is TGTGCCAGTAGTATAGATCTGGAGTGGAGCTTGGACTTC. V usage is TRBV19 and J usage is TRBJ2-7; D gene ambiguous. Germline CDR1 reads LNHDA; CDR2 reads SQIVND (reference sequence). CDR3 length: 13 residues.

The chain has TRBV6-6 and TRBJ2-4; the D is unclear. This CDR3 comprises 14 residues. CDR1 is MNHNY, CDR2 SVGAGI, per germline (reference sequence). V was shortened by 2 bases and J by 0 bases, with 5 bases between the two germline ends. CDR3 protein: CASSYNIAKNIQYF. CDR3 nucleotide sequence: TGTGCCAGCAGTTACAACATAGCCAAAAACATTCAGTACTTC.

The chain is built from TRBV5-1 and TRBJ1-1; tentatively, D is TRBD1 (6 bases). The V end was cut by 1 base, the J end by 4 bases, with 11 bases between. CDR3 size: 14 residues. The germline gives CDR1 SGHRS, CDR2 YFSETQ. The CDR3 spells CASSLIGGGTEAFF. The DNA of the CDR3 is TGCGCCAGCAGCTTGATTGGGGGCGGCACTGAAGCTTTCTTT.

The table lists this clone with a few counts. The chain's CDR3 is CASSLSGTGGLNTEAFF. The CDR3, as DNA: TGTGCCAGCAGTTTATCGGGGACAGGGGGGTTGAACACTGAAGCTTTCTTT. The rearrangement joins TRBV27 to TRBJ1-1; the match to TRBD1 covers 11 bases. This CDR3 is 17 amino acids long. CDR1 and CDR2 from the germline V gene are MNHEY and SMNVEV (reference sequence). Trimming cost V 0 bases and J 0 bases; bases outside gene matches: 3.

The chain couples TRBV10-3 to TRBJ2-5, with 7 nucleotides matching TRBD2. Germline trimming cut 4 bases from V and 3 bases from J; bases unmatched to any gene: 11. Germline loops: CDR1 ENHRY, CDR2 SYGVKD. This CDR3 is built from 16 residues. This CDR3 is CAISGGGSPYEETQYF. As DNA, the CDR3 is TGTGCCATCAGTGGGGGGGGTAGCCCCTATGAAGAGACCCAGTACTTC.

The chain recombines TRBV19 with TRBJ1-5; the match to TRBD1 covers 9 bases. The CDR3 runs to 14 residues. V lost 5 bases and J lost 5; bases outside the gene matches: 4. In germline, CDR1 is LNHDA, CDR2 SQIVND (reference sequence). As DNA, the CDR3 is TGTGCCAGTAGTGCGACAGGGGGGGATCAGCCCCAGCATTTT. Protein sequence: CASSATGGDQPQHF.

V is TRBV19 and J is TRBJ1-1; no clear D gene. V was pared by 5 bases and J by 4 bases, with 20 bases between. Germline V gene lookup returns CDR1 LNHDA and CDR2 SQIVND (reference sequence). The CDR3 has 16 amino acids. This CDR3 reads CASSPFNQVGSTEAFF. In nucleotides, the CDR3 is TGTGCCAGTAGTCCCTTCAACCAGGTTGGAAGCACTGAAGCTTTCTTT.

The CDR3 DNA sequence: TGCGCCAGCAGCTTGGAAGGGGTCCGAACAGATACGCAGTATTTT. It encodes CASSLEGVRTDTQYF. This rearrangement joins TRBV5-1 to TRBJ2-3; D might be TRBD1 (5 bases). CDR3 size: 15 residues. From germline, CDR1 is SGHRS and CDR2 YFSETQ. Trimming shortened V by 0 bases and J by 3 bases, and 11 bases separated the two germline ends.

The V and J genes are TRBV2 and TRBJ2-5; TRBD1 agrees at 8 bases. Germline CDR1 and CDR2: SNHLY and FYNNEI. This CDR3 is built from 14 residues. V shed 5 bases and J 3 bases; nucleotides not matched to a gene: 5. The CDR3 loop is CASSTDRVKETQYF. The CDR3 nucleotides read TGTGCCAGCAGTACGGACAGGGTTAAAGAGACCCAGTACTTC.

Here the CDR3 DNA reads TGTGCCAGCATTCTAGCGGGGCGTGGCACTGAAGCTTTCTTT. It encodes CASILAGRGTEAFF. V usage is TRBV13 and J usage is TRBJ1-1; possible D gene TRBD1, 5 bases. The CDR3 is 14 amino acids. V lost 7 bases, J lost 4 bases, and 16 bases lay in between. Per the germline V gene, CDR1 is PRHDT and CDR2 is FYEKMQ (reference sequence).

This clone was picked up one time. This chain links TRBV4-2 with TRBJ2-3; D may be TRBD1 (5 bases). This CDR3 has 16 residues. Germline loops: CDR1 LGHNA, CDR2 YNFKEQ. Trimming took off 0 bases at V and 0 bases at J, with 10 bases between the two ends. The CDR3 spells CASSQEWTPSTDTQYF. CDR3 bases: TGTGCCAGCAGCCAAGAATGGACACCCAGCACAGATACGCAGTATTTT.

This chain uses TRBV5-6 with TRBJ1-6; a possible D gene is TRBD1 (6 bases). With 4 bases removed from V and 9 bases from J, the gap between germline ends came to 20 bases. This CDR3 region has 16 residues. Germline CDR1 is SGHDT and CDR2 is YYEEEE. As DNA, the CDR3 is TGTGCCAGCAGCCTCCTGGGGGCAGGGGATATTTCACCCCTCCACTTT. Its translation: CASSLLGAGDISPLHF.

The chain links TRBV18 to TRBJ2-7; no firm D call. The CDR3 totals 12 residues. Germline V gene data show CDR1 as KGHSH and CDR2 as LQKENI. V was trimmed by 2 bases and J by 3 bases, leaving 5 bases between them. The CDR3 region has the DNA TGTGCCAGCTCACCAAACGGCTACGAGCAGTACTTC. Translation: CASSPNGYEQYF.

This clone was seen a few times. The V gene is TRBV5-4, the J gene TRBJ1-4; perhaps TRBD1 as D (6 bases). This CDR3 spans 16 amino acids. Per germline, CDR1 SGHNT and CDR2 YYREEE (reference sequence). Trimming shortened V by 3 bases and J by 0 bases, and 12 bases separated the two germline ends. CDR3 in DNA: TGTGCCAGCAGCTCAGGGGTGAGAGCAACTAATGAAAAACTGTTTTTT. This encodes CASSSGVRATNEKLFF.

The rearrangement joins TRBV4-3 to TRBJ2-7, with D perhaps matching TRBD2 (5 bases). Germline assignment: CDR1 LGHNA and CDR2 YSLEER. This CDR3 has 15 amino acids. With 3 bases removed from V and 3 bases from J, the gap between germline ends came to 15 bases. The CDR3 protein is CASSHSDEAGYEQYF. The CDR3, as DNA: TGCGCCAGCAGCCACAGTGACGAGGCGGGCTACGAGCAGTACTTC.

The chain joins TRBV2 to TRBJ1-6; D not certain. CDR3 size: 15 residues. Between the trimmed V and J ends, which lost 7 bases and 0 bases, there was a span of 10 bases. Germline V gene lookup returns CDR1 SNHLY and CDR2 FYNNEI. This CDR3 is CASKRESSYNSPLHF. CDR3 bases: TGTGCCAGCAAGCGCGAAAGCTCCTATAATTCACCCCTCCACTTT.